This TCR beta chain was retrieved from a study of T cell repertoires in cytomegalovirus infection. Study-level information: In public TCR beta signatures, there were indications of both CMV infection and matching HLA type.

This clonotype was detected only a few times. Its target is unknown. Each CDR3 protein gets one entry after TCRdb re-called the reads with MiXCR. The sample comprises 250,000 to 300,000 distinct CDR3 sequences, roughly 9.1% of which are singletons, and approximately 16% rests with the top ten. V was cut by 6 bases and J by 4 bases, with 15 bases left in between. CDR3 length: 14 residues. The study's findings and limits: Within the response measured ex vivo, HLA-C-restricted CMV-specific TCR beta clonotypes were dominant. The cumulative frequency of public TCR beta families identified carriers of CMV plus the relevant HLA.

The chain combines TRBV12-3 or TRBV12-4 with TRBJ1-2; a possible D gene is TRBD1 (5 bases). The sequenced sample was PBMCs. The sequence derives from a human donor in good health (CMV status not recorded). Some clones in this sample may be carry-over from other donors' samples. The chain's CDR3 is CASSLNTGFYGYTF. The CDR3 DNA is TGTGCCAGCAGCCTTAATACAGGCTTCTATGGCTACACCTTC.